This TCR beta chain was observed in a study of tumour-infiltrating T cells in Burkitt lymphoma. Produced via immunoSEQ multiplex PCR; TCRdb's table is partial and in-frame only. The table records around 14,000 clones, roughly 80% of them present only once. This CDR3 contains 14 residues. V dropped 4 bases and J dropped 3 bases, with 14 bases sitting between them. The germline gives CDR1 GTSNPN, CDR2 SVGIG (reference sequence). The sample taken for sequencing was tumor tissue. The chain carries TRBV30 and TRBJ2-3, with D maybe TRBD2 (6 bases). This receptor was obtained from a human donor with diffuse large B-cell lymphoma. CDR3 DNA sequence: TGTGCCTGGACCTCGGGAGAGAGGACAGATACGCAGTATTTT. Its translation: CAWTSGERTDTQYF.